What follows is one T cell receptor (beta chain) and its context. Its antigen is unknown. The record originates from a study of CD8+ T cells in alopecia areata. Study in general: Twice daily, treated patients received 5 to 10 mg of oral tofacitinib. Regarding the study as a whole: Especially in alopecia totalis/universalis, lesional scalp showed greater clonality than normal scalp did.

This CDR3 comprises 15 residues. Per germline, CDR1 SGHAT and CDR2 FQNNGV. Trimming removed 3 bases at V and 2 bases at J, with 14 bases between. Treatment indicated: oral pan-JAK inhibitor, 5-10 mg twice daily. CD4+ and CD8+ T cells were sorted from PBMCs. Extracted RNA was reverse transcribed, and the resulting cDNA served as sequencing template. Profiled with immunoSEQ multiplex PCR; TCRdb holds only in-frame clones, not every one. The table lists roughly 100,000 clones, approximately 60% of them singletons, with less than 20% in the top ten. Material: CD8+ T cells sorted from blood, obtained at week 4, from a patient treated with tofacitinib. The genes are TRBV11-2 and TRBJ2-7; unclear D gene. The clonotype comes from a human donor with alopecia areata. The CDR3: CASSFAQAPTYEQYF. CDR3 bases: TGTGCCAGCAGCTTTGCTCAAGCTCCCACCTACGAGCAGTACTTC.